This T cell receptor (beta chain) originates from a study of OX40 agonist ivuxolimab in advanced cancers. Study-level background: It was permissible to have had prior anti-PD-1, anti-PD-L1 or anti-CTLA-4 therapy, and approximately 41% had some. Findings and limits, study-wide: Circulating CD4+ and CD8+ T cells showed clonal expansion by week 6 at 0.1 to 3.0 mg/kg.

Sequencing used immunoSEQ multiplex PCR; TCRdb keeps in-frame clones, though not all of them. The sample lists 65,000 to 85,000 clones; approximately 85% were seen once. Of note for this clone: Its specificity is unknown.

V was trimmed by 2 bases and J by 4 bases, leaving 9 bases between them. The length of the CDR3 is 14 residues. The germline V gene has CDR1 MDHEN and CDR2 SYDVKM. The rearrangement links TRBV28 to TRBJ2-1; no clear D gene. The TCR originated in an adult with an advanced solid tumor such as melanoma, head and neck, liver or kidney cancer. Sequences were derived from CD4+ or CD8+ T cells sorted from blood, sampled in a trial of the OX40 agonist ivuxolimab. In DNA, the CDR3 is TGTGCCAGCAGTTTAGCCTCCCGTTACAATGAGCAGTTCTTC. Encoded protein: CASSLASRYNEQFF.